This T cell receptor beta chain originates from a study of shared clonotypes between healthy human individuals. The CDR3 is 17 amino acids. Between the trimmed V and J ends, which lost 0 bases and 1 base, there was a span of 12 bases. The V gene's germline CDR1 is MNHEY and CDR2 SMNVEV (reference sequence). As to this clone: Its target is not known.

Study-level results: Generation probabilities of non-shared clonotypes were lower (relative to those shared by all four donors).

Some 28,000 T cell genomes (roughly 0.2 ug DNA) went into each sorted-subset replicate. Profiled with immunoSEQ multiplex PCR; TCRdb holds only in-frame clones, not every one. The top ten clones hold roughly 1% of a sample with nearly 2 million clones, around 96% of them seen once. Positive CCR7 selection of CD45RO-negative cells yielded the naive CD8 cells, and terminally differentiated effector memory CD45RA+ cells were excluded. Sequencing used naive CD8+ T cells sorted from blood. The chain joins TRBV27 to TRBJ2-2; D uncertain. This sequence was found in a young man in good health. CDR3 sequence reads: CASSLSSVTENTGELFF. The CDR3 DNA sequence: TGTGCCAGCAGTTTATCGTCAGTGACGGAGAACACCGGGGAGCTGTTTTTT.